The T cell receptor (beta chain) under discussion was sequenced for a study of T cell responses to AZD1222 COVID-19 vaccine. The V and J ends lost 6 bases and 3 bases respectively, with 12 bases between them. The germline CDR1 and CDR2 sequences are SGHAT and FQNNGV. This CDR3 comprises 14 residues. General study results and limits: Spike-specific TCR breadth and depth both grew after two AZD1222 doses.

Assay used: immunoSEQ multiplex PCR; TCRdb lists only in-frame clones, some missing. The sample carries roughly 110,000 clones, almost 90% recorded once. This clone was seen once. The antigen remains unidentified. This specimen was peripheral blood, taken on day 0 of AZD1222 vaccination. This TCR was recovered from an adult in good health. This chain joins TRBV11-2 and TRBJ2-4, with D possibly being TRBD1 (5 bases). The CDR3 spells CASREQANKNIQYF. In DNA, the CDR3 is TGTGCCAGCAGGGAACAGGCAAACAAAAACATTCAGTACTTC.